A single sample gave rise to the 5 T cell receptor beta chains below, sequenced in a study of blood T cells in healthy people across ages. Primed by a sample-barcoded 5' primer and a J-beta primer mix, a second PCR proceeded for about 7 to 11 cycles. A single record per CDR3 protein comes from TCRdb applying MiXCR to the 5' RACE reads. The table records about 730,000 distinct CDR3 sequences, about 40% of them present only once. The sample comprised blood. Receptors originate from a woman aged 60 to 75 in good health.

The chain employs TRBV4-3 and TRBJ2-7; 7 nucleotides align to TRBD1. This CDR3 region has 15 residues. The V gene end was trimmed by 4 bases and the J gene end by 4 bases; junction bases not matched to a gene: 10. The V gene's germline CDR1 is LGHNA and CDR2 YSLEER. The CDR3 reads CASSPTRGGGYEQYF. For the CDR3, the DNA is TGCGCCAGCAGCCCCACCCGAGGGGGCGGATACGAGCAGTACTTC.

This clonotype was seen a few times. The CDR3 sequence: CASTLRERETQYF. In nucleotides, the CDR3 is TGTGCCAGCACTCTCAGGGAGAGGGAGACCCAGTACTTC. V gene TRBV5-5 combines with J gene TRBJ2-5; D may correspond to TRBD1 or TRBD2 (5 bases each). Germline V gives CDR1 SGHKS, CDR2 YYEKEE (reference sequence). The CDR3 is 13 residues long. Trimming pared 6 bases from V and 5 bases from J, leaving 14 bases between.

This clonotype was recorded a few times. The chain uses TRBV18 and TRBJ1-2; D not resolved. V lost 2 bases and J 0 bases, leaving 10 bases between the germline ends. CDR3 length equals 15 residues. The germline gives CDR1 KGHSH, CDR2 LQKENI. The CDR3 DNA reads TGTGCCAGCTCACCAAGCCAGGAAGCTAACTATGGCTACACCTTC. Translated, it gives CASSPSQEANYGYTF.

V and J are TRBV27 and TRBJ1-5; no clear D. The CDR3 contains 16 residues. Trimming removed 6 bases at V and 4 bases at J, with 19 bases between. Germline CDR1 and CDR2: MNHEY and SMNVEV (reference sequence). CDR3 protein: CASRESGQFTNQPQHF. As DNA, the CDR3 is TGTGCCAGCAGAGAATCGGGCCAGTTCACAAATCAGCCCCAGCATTTT.

The chain is built from TRBV29-1 and TRBJ1-2; no clear D. CDR1 and CDR2 from the germline V gene are SQVTM and ANQGSEA. V shed 3 bases and J shed 1 base, with 15 bases lying between them. The CDR3 covers 15 residues. In DNA, the CDR3 is TGCAGCGTTGAGGGCGCGACACTCCTTAACTATGGCTACACCTTC. Translated, it gives CSVEGATLLNYGYTF.